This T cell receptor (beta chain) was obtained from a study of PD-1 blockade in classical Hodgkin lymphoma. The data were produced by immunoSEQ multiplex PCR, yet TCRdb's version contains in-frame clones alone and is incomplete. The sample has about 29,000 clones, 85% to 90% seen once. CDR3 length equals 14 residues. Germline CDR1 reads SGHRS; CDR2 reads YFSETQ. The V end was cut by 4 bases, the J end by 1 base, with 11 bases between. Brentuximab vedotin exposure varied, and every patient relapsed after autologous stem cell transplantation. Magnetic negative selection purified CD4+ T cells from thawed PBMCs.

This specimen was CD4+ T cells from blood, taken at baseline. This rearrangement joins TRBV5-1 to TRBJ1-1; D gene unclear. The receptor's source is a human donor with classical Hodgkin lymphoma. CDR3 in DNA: TGCGCCAGCAGCGTCCGGACGGGGAACACTGAAGCTTTCTTT. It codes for CASSVRTGNTEAFF.